This TCR beta chain was recovered during a study of blood T cell repertoires in COVID-19 (dated by TCRdb to 2018 to 2021). Context from the whole study: Collaborator samples came from the United States, Italy and Spain and covered acute and convalescent phases of COVID-19. The prospective study material was composed of cDNA or gDNA derived from T cells, B-cell-depleted T cells, or PBMCs. Subjects who had been exposed to COVID-19, were actively infected with it, or had recovered from it provided the deeply sampled blood TCRbeta repertoires that made up the dataset. A freely available public database, intended as a resource for researchers studying the immune response to SARS-CoV-2, is where the repertoires were released. Samples came from the ongoing ImmuneRACE study (first 160 participants) plus 1,254 subjects from 6 global collaborators. A de-identified subject ID, COVID-19 status, age in years and sex were almost always included in the sample metadata. Where HLA class I and class II types were available, the types were taken from metadata supplied by the sample provider, not from assay-based typing. General conclusions and limits of the study: How much clinical and demographic metadata was included differed by source and by participant, and the metadata was provided uncurated.

Collaborating institutions collected whole blood in K2EDTA tubes following their own protocols. For TCRbeta analysis, collaborators shipped samples as frozen whole blood, isolated PBMCs, or DNA extracted from either of those sample types. Points on this clone: It lacks a known antigen. The record has no base qualities; no much larger clone is one base away. The sample holds other DNA sequences that translate to the same CDR3.

TCRbeta CDR3 regions were amplified from genomic DNA by means of the immunoSEQ Assay, a bias-controlled multiplex PCR. Regarding the original processing steps: The number of nucleated cells in each sample was estimated from the amplification of reference gene primers within the assay. To quantify the absolute abundance of each unique TCRbeta CDR3 rearrangement, sequence reads were collapsed and filtered. For each sample, productive Simpson clonality was calculated as the square root of Simpson's diversity index across productive rearrangements. TCRdb's version of the immuneACCESS table is confined to in-frame rearrangements and falls short of the full clone set. An unresolved V gene accounts for under half of the shortfall where checked; the remainder is of unknown origin. The V and J calls and clone size are taken from that table; D and trimming were inferred from the DNA. This sample is represented by about 240,000 clones; roughly 82% of them were singletons. Of the sample, approximately 4.8% falls within the top ten clones.

From the cysteine through the phenylalanine, the CDR3 covers 13 amino acids. The read is trimmed to its CDR3 DNA, 39 bases read in frame from base 1. Clipping removes 4 bases from V and 7 bases from J, with 2 as the unmatched junction base count. The germline V gene encodes CDR1 KGHSH and CDR2 LQKENI. The material sequenced was peripheral blood. The chain joins TRBV18 to TRBJ1-5, and TRBD1 aligns with 9 junction nucleotides. The receptor comes from a woman in her 70s with acute or convalescent COVID-19. CDR3 sequence: CASSRDREQPQHF. Here is the DNA: TGTGCCAGCTCACGGGACAGGGAACAGCCCCAGCATTTT.